This T cell receptor (beta chain) is from a study of cytomegalovirus exposure and HLA in healthy donors. The CDR3 sequence is 11 residues long. In germline, CDR1 is PRHDT, CDR2 FYEKMQ (reference sequence). Trimming stripped 1 base from V and 8 bases from J, with 5 bases between. The sample holds a few counts of this clone. Clones were sequenced by immunoSEQ multiplex PCR, and TCRdb holds only the in-frame ones, with some missing. The sample contains about 130,000 clones, 70% to 85% of which appear only once. Sequenced sample: PBMCs. The source is a man aged 25-40 years in good health and CMV-seropositive. This rearrangement joins TRBV13 to TRBJ1-1; the D gene is possibly TRBD1 (5 bases). CDR3 amino acids: CASSLEGEAFF. The CDR3 DNA follows: TGTGCCAGCAGCTTAGAGGGGGAAGCTTTCTTT.